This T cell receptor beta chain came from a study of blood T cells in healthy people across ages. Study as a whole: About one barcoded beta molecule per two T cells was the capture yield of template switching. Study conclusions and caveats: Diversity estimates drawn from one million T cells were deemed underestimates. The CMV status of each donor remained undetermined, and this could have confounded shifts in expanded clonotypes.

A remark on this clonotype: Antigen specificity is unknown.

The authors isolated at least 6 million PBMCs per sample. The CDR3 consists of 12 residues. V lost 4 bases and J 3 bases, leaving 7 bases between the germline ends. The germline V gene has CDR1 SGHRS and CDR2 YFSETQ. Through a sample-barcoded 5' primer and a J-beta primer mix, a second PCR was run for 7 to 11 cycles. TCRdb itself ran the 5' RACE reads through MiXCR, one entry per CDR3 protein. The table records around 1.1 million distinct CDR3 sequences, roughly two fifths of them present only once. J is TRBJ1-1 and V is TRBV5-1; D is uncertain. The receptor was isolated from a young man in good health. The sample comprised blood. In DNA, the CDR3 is TGCGCCAGCAGCATGGGTGACACTGAAGCTTTCTTT. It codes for CASSMGDTEAFF.